The 11 T cell receptor beta chains given below trace back to one sample, sequenced in a study of CD8+CD57+ T cells in acquired aplastic anemia. Template material for TCR beta VDJ and CDR3 profiling consisted of genomic DNA. A single record per CDR3 protein comes from TCRdb applying MiXCR to the reads. This table has about 210,000 distinct CDR3 sequences, 34% appearing once. The sample consisted of sorted CD4+, CD8+, or CD8+CD57+ T cells (not recorded which) from PBMCs. All receptors come from a human donor in good health, serving as a control.

Remarks on this clonotype: The junction does not match germline at one end; this may be a read error. The chain links TRBV10-3 to TRBJ1-2; 8 positions agree with TRBD1. The germline gives CDR1 ENHRY, CDR2 SYGVKD. CDR3 length: 13 residues. Here the CDR3 reads CVISMGQARGYTF. CDR3 DNA: TGTGTCATCAGTATGGGACAGGCCCGGGGCTACACCTTC.

A few counts support this clonotype. J is TRBJ2-4 and V is TRBV6-1; 8 bases map to TRBD1. The junction had 3 bases not matched to a gene; V was cut back by 5 bases and J by 6 bases. In germline, CDR1 is MNHNS, CDR2 SASEGT. This CDR3 has 13 residues. CDR3 sequence (DNA): TGTGCCAGCAGTATGGGGACAGGAAACATTCAGTACTTC. It encodes CASSMGTGNIQYF.

Concerning this clonotype itself: The CDR3 end shows no conserved phenylalanine or tryptophan, and so a read error is likely. The DNA is omitted, as the CDR3 cannot be located on it reliably, and the CDR3 follows TCRdb's listing. This rearrangement joins TRBV2 to TRBJ1-3; the table's D gene call, TRBD1, was not cross checked with the DNA. CDR1 and CDR2 from the germline V gene are SNHLY and FYNNEI. The CDR3 length equals 8 residues, ends included. CDR3 residues: CASSLDRG.

This chain connects TRBV18 to TRBJ2-7; D unclear. The CDR3 covers 13 residues. V was shortened by 4 bases and J by 3 bases, with 10 bases between the two germline ends. The germline gives CDR1 KGHSH, CDR2 LQKENI. CDR3: CASSLTTGYEQYF. The CDR3 DNA sequence: TGTGCCAGCTCACTAACCACGGGCTACGAGCAGTACTTC.

This clonotype was counted many times. V usage is TRBV19 and J usage is TRBJ1-2; 8 bases line up with TRBD1. Germline V gives CDR1 LNHDA, CDR2 SQIVND (reference sequence). V was pared by 5 bases and J by 4 bases, with 6 bases of the junction left unmatched. This CDR3 spans 14 amino acids. This CDR3 reads CASSSPGTGYGYTF. The CDR3 nucleotides read TGTGCCAGTAGTTCGCCCGGGACAGGCTATGGCTACACCTTC.

The CDR3: CASTGPTVSYEQYF. In DNA, the CDR3 is TGTGCCAGCACCGGACCGACAGTCTCCTACGAGCAGTACTTC. The V call is TRBV7-8, the J call TRBJ2-7; D perhaps matches TRBD1 (5 bases). Germline assignment: CDR1 SGHVS and CDR2 FQNEAQ. The CDR3 has 14 residues. Trimming took 7 bases from V and 0 from J, leaving 13 bases between them.

This clonotype was counted only a few times. V and J are TRBV5-1 and TRBJ1-2, with 8 bases lining up with TRBD1. V lost 0 bases to trimming and J lost 0 bases; unmatched junction nucleotides: 7. The CDR3 runs to 17 residues. The germline gives CDR1 SGHRS, CDR2 YFSETQ. The DNA for the CDR3 is TGCGCCAGCAGCTTGGGTCAGGGGGCCTACACTAACTATGGCTACACCTTC. As protein: CASSLGQGAYTNYGYTF.

The CDR3 region is CASSQERSANEQFF. In nucleotides, the CDR3 is TGTGCCAGCAGCCAAGAGAGGTCCGCCAATGAGCAGTTCTTC. This chain links TRBV4-2 with TRBJ2-1, with D uncertain. This CDR3 has 14 amino acids. Germline V gene data show CDR1 as LGHNA and CDR2 as YNFKEQ. The V gene lost 0 bases and the J gene lost 6 bases, with 9 bases spanning the gap.

This clonotype was counted ten times or more. The gene calls are TRBV2 and TRBJ1-4; possibly TRBD1 for D (5 bases). V lost 7 bases and J lost 4, with 10 bases in between. The CDR3 is 13 amino acids. Germline values: CDR1 SNHLY, CDR2 FYNNEI. CDR3 bases: TGTGCCAGCAAGGGCAGGGTTAATGAAAAACTGTTTTTT. It is translated as CASKGRVNEKLFF.

This rearrangement joins TRBV20-1 to TRBJ1-3, with a weak D call TRBD1 (5 bases). The V gene lost 1 base and the J gene lost 0 bases, with 19 bases spanning the gap. The CDR3 length is 18 residues. CDR1 DFQATT and CDR2 SNEGSKA come from the germline V gene (reference sequence). Here the CDR3 reads CSARGGPQDRLSGNTIYF. Written as DNA, the CDR3 is TGCAGTGCTAGAGGGGGCCCCCAAGACAGACTCTCTGGAAACACCATATATTTT.

The rearrangement joins TRBV27 to TRBJ2-4; weak D call: TRBD2 (5 bases). There are 14 residues in the CDR3. Per germline, CDR1 MNHEY and CDR2 SMNVEV (reference sequence). The V end lost 8 bases, the J end lost 6 bases, and 17 bases lay between the germline ends. CDR3 bases: TGTGCCAGCGAGTCGCGAGGCGCGGGAAACATTCAGTACTTC. The encoded protein is CASESRGAGNIQYF.